Below, one TCR beta chain is given with its context. The data are from a study of blood T cell repertoires in COVID-19. As for the study in general: The United States, Italy and Spain were the sources of the acute and convalescent COVID-19 samples. PBMCs, B-cell-depleted T cells, or T cells were the source of the cDNA or gDNA that made up the material.

Per the study methods: Amplified reference gene primers provided the basis for estimating nucleated cell counts. Sequencing used immunoSEQ multiplex PCR; TCRdb keeps in-frame clones, though not all of them. That table gives V, J and clone size, and the DNA gave D and trimming. The sample includes roughly 100,000 clones, 90% to 95% of them seen just once. V shed 1 base and J shed 4 bases, with 11 bases lying between them. Germline V CDR1 and CDR2: SGHKS, YYEKEE (reference sequence). The CDR3 is 14 amino acids. V gene TRBV5-5 combines with J gene TRBJ1-2; D perhaps matches TRBD1 (6 bases). This receptor was obtained from a human donor with active COVID-19. The donor label of this sample is uncertain. Sequencing was done on a sample of peripheral blood. CDR3 amino acids: CASSLTGTLYGYTF. Here the CDR3 DNA reads TGTGCCAGCAGCTTGACAGGGACCCTCTATGGCTACACCTTC.